Shown below are 19 T cell receptor beta chains from a single sample sequenced in a study of CD8 T cells in ankylosing spondylitis (dated by TCRdb to 2017 to 2019). The library was made by 5' RACE. The reads were generated on an Illumina HiSeq 2500. The public reads were reanalyzed by TCRdb: fastp trimming at Q25, MiXCR alignment, in-frame beta chains only. Identical CDR3 protein sequences are pooled into one entry, listed with their most common genes and DNA. The sample table contains hundreds of thousands of distinct CDR3 sequences; only one count was recorded for roughly 20% of them. The ten largest clones capture 7.8% of the sample. The sample taken for sequencing was blood, either unsorted or a sorted T cell fraction (not recorded which). The receptor set was obtained from a male donor with ankylosing spondylitis or in good health (not recorded which).

This clonotype came up a few times. The V gene is TRBV12-3 or TRBV12-4, the J gene TRBJ2-2, with no clear D. The V end lost 7 bases, the J end lost 4 bases, and 10 bases lay between the germline ends. CDR3 size: 13 residues. The DNA for the CDR3 is TGTGCCAGCACCCTAGATGGCACCGGGGAGCTGTTTTTT. Encoded protein: CASTLDGTGELFF.

This clonotype was counted between two and nine times. The V and J genes are TRBV20-1 and TRBJ1-4, with 7 bases lining up with TRBD1. CDR1 and CDR2 (germline): DFQATT, SNEGSKA (reference sequence). V gave up 3 bases and J gave up 8 bases; unmatched junction bases: 9. The CDR3 runs to 14 residues. CDR3 amino acids: CSASRPQGGEKLFF. CDR3 in DNA: TGCAGTGCTAGCAGGCCGCAGGGGGGCGAAAAACTGTTTTTT.

V is TRBV20-1 and J is TRBJ1-1; D is possibly TRBD1 (5 bases). The CDR3 runs 18 residues. Germline V CDR1 and CDR2: DFQATT, SNEGSKA (reference sequence). V was cut by 2 bases and J by 0 bases, with 22 bases left in between. The CDR3 loop is CSARRPWTQVLLNTEAFF. The CDR3 DNA reads as TGCAGTGCTAGAAGACCCTGGACACAAGTTCTTTTGAACACTGAAGCTTTCTTT.

V usage is TRBV7-2 and J usage is TRBJ2-5; no clear D gene. From germline, CDR1 is SGHTA and CDR2 FQGNSA. The CDR3 runs to 14 residues. V dropped 5 bases and J dropped 0 bases, with 10 bases sitting between them. The DNA for the CDR3 is TGTGCCAGCAGCCAAATCTCGTACCAAGAGACCCAGTACTTC. Translating it yields CASSQISYQETQYF. Supplemented by reference TRBV7-2 and TRBJ2-5, the full variable domain reads GAGVSQSPSNKVTEKGKDVELRCDPISGHTALYWYRQSLGQGLEFLIYFQGNSAPDKSGLPSDRFSAERTGGSVSTLTIQRTQQEDSAVYLCASSQISYQETQYFGPGTRLLVL.

This clonotype was observed a handful of times. The chain links TRBV7-9 to TRBJ2-1; TRBD2 agrees at 7 bases. J lost 6 bases, V lost 5 bases, and 10 bases had no gene match. The CDR3 runs to 15 residues. Germline CDR1 reads SEHNR; CDR2 reads FQNEAQ (reference sequence). Here the CDR3 reads CASSPWAGVPNEQFF. Written as DNA, the CDR3 is TGTGCCAGCAGCCCCTGGGCGGGAGTACCCAATGAGCAGTTCTTC.

The CDR3 DNA reads TGTGCCATCAGGGGACTAGCGGAGGGGGATGAGCAGTTCTTC. This sequence encodes CAIRGLAEGDEQFF. The J gene is TRBJ2-1, the V gene TRBV10-3, with TRBD2 matching over 11 bases. The CDR3 sequence is 14 residues long. The trim removed 6 bases at V and 8 bases at J, leaving 6 bases unmatched. Looked up from germline, CDR1 is ENHRY and CDR2 is SYGVKD.

At least ten counts were recorded for this clonotype. V gene TRBV24-1 combines with J gene TRBJ2-5, with D hard to call. Germline V gives CDR1 KGHDR, CDR2 SFDVKD. The germline V and J ends were trimmed by 5 bases and 5 bases, with 8 bases remaining between them. The CDR3 covers 12 residues. DNA for the CDR3: TGTGCCACCAGTGCGACTGGGGAGACCCAGTACTTC. Translated, it gives CATSATGETQYF.

To note about this clonotype: This may come from a read error, since a much larger clone is one base off. The genes are TRBV29-1 and TRBJ1-3; D ambiguous. The CDR3 is made up of 16 amino acids. The V gene's germline CDR1 is SQVTM and CDR2 ANQGSEA. The V gene lost 3 bases and the J gene lost 1 base, with 16 bases spanning the gap. CDR3: CSVDLPNKRSGNTIYF. Here the CDR3 DNA reads TGCAGCGTTGATCTCCCCAACAAGAGGTCTGGAAACACCATATATTTT.

The chain combines TRBV12-3 or TRBV12-4 with TRBJ1-5; D gene uncertain. The CDR3 has 15 residues. V shed 5 bases and J shed 4 bases, with 15 bases lying between them. The chain's CDR3 is CASSPGRAVNQPQHF. In DNA form, the CDR3 reads TGTGCCAGCAGTCCCGGGCGGGCAGTTAATCAGCCCCAGCATTTT.

This clonotype was seen many times. The CDR3 is CASRKGPGINSPLHF. CDR3 nucleotide sequence: TGCGCCAGCCGCAAGGGACCAGGAATTAATTCACCCCTCCACTTT. This sequence joins TRBV5-1 and TRBJ1-6; TRBD1 is a possible D gene (5 bases). The CDR3 has 15 residues. The germline V gene encodes CDR1 SGHRS and CDR2 YFSETQ. The V and J ends lost 7 bases and 6 bases respectively, with 17 bases between them. The complete variable domain, with remaining parts taken from reference TRBV5-1 and TRBJ1-6, reads KAGVTQTPRYLIKTRGQQVTLSCSPISGHRSVSWYQQTPGQGLQFLFEYFSETQRNKGNFPGRFSGRQFSNSRSEMNVSTLELGDSALYLCASRKGPGINSPLHFGNGTRLTVT.

The rearrangement joins TRBV30 to TRBJ1-6; D is unresolved. Germline-derived CDR1 and CDR2 are GTSNPN and SVGIG (reference sequence). The CDR3 length is 10 residues. The V end was cut by 0 bases, the J end by 14 bases, with 5 bases between. CDR3 DNA sequence: TGTGCCTGGAGTGTCGGAACCCTCCACTTT. It is translated as CAWSVGTLHF.

The rearrangement joins TRBV5-1 to TRBJ2-3, with D possibly TRBD2 on 7 matching bases. The CDR3 runs to 15 residues. Trimming took 8 bases from V and 2 from J, leaving 18 bases between them. Germline V CDR1 and CDR2: SGHRS, YFSETQ. DNA of the CDR3: TGCGCCAGTCCCTCGGAGGGGGGGACCACAGATACGCAGTATTTT. Its protein is CASPSEGGTTDTQYF.

The chain is built from TRBV12-3 or TRBV12-4 and TRBJ2-1; 12 nucleotides match TRBD2. CDR3 length: 17 amino acids. Losses at the gene ends were 1 base for V and 9 bases for J; bases not matched to a gene: 10. DNA of the CDR3: TGTGCCAGCAGTTTAGTAGGTCTAGCGGGGGGGCCGATTGAGCAGTTCTTC. Translation: CASSLVGLAGGPIEQFF.

This clonotype was found a few times. The chain couples TRBV5-1 to TRBJ2-3, with TRBD2 matching over 11 bases. Germline CDR1 is SGHRS and CDR2 is YFSETQ. V was clipped by 3 bases and J by 1 base; unmatched bases: 4. The CDR3 extends over 16 amino acids. As DNA, the CDR3 is TGCGCCAGCAGCTCCGGGACTAGCGGACGCACAGATACGCAGTATTTT. It yields the protein CASSSGTSGRTDTQYF.

This clonotype was picked up many times. The V call is TRBV29-1, the J call TRBJ2-1; perhaps TRBD1 as D (5 bases). In germline, CDR1 is SQVTM, CDR2 ANQGSEA. The V end was cut by 6 bases, the J end by 12 bases, with 12 bases between. This CDR3 has 10 residues. The CDR3 here is CSVVQGAQFF. The CDR3 region has the DNA TGCAGCGTCGTCCAGGGTGCGCAGTTCTTC.

There are a few counts of this clonotype. The rearrangement links TRBV12-3 or TRBV12-4 to TRBJ2-1, with D maybe TRBD2 (6 bases). This CDR3 comprises 13 residues. The germline V and J ends were trimmed by 5 bases and 6 bases, with 11 bases remaining between them. The CDR3 DNA follows: TGTGCCAGCAGTGCGAGGCGGGGCAATGAGCAGTTCTTC. This codes for CASSARRGNEQFF.

This chain uses TRBV5-1 with TRBJ1-3, with TRBD1 matching 11 bases. CDR3 length: 15 residues. CDR1 is SGHRS and CDR2 is YFSETQ in the germline V gene. Trimming at V came to 6 bases and at J to 2 bases, leaving 4 bases not matched to a gene. The CDR3 is CASKLGQGAGNTIYF. The CDR3 nucleotides read TGCGCCAGCAAACTGGGACAGGGGGCTGGAAACACCATATATTTT. Full variable domain (rest looked up from reference TRBV5-1 and TRBJ1-3): KAGVTQTPRYLIKTRGQQVTLSCSPISGHRSVSWYQQTPGQGLQFLFEYFSETQRNKGNFPGRFSGRQFSNSRSEMNVSTLELGDSALYLCASKLGQGAGNTIYFGEGSWLTVV.

The chain joins TRBV6-1 to TRBJ2-2, with 7 nucleotides matching TRBD1. V gave up 8 bases and J gave up 4 bases; unmatched junction bases: 10. Looked up from germline, CDR1 is MNHNS and CDR2 is SASEGT. CDR3 length: 15 residues. Here the CDR3 reads CASRRRGLGTGELFF. The CDR3 coding sequence is TGTGCCAGCCGACGTAGGGGGCTCGGCACCGGGGAGCTGTTTTTT.

In this sample, this clonotype turned up a few times. This sequence joins TRBV29-1 and TRBJ2-7, with D hard to call. CDR1 is SQVTM, CDR2 ANQGSEA, per germline. The CDR3 has 14 residues. V dropped 5 bases and J dropped 2 bases, with 16 bases sitting between them. The CDR3 reads CSVLLTENAYEQYV. Here the CDR3 DNA reads TGCAGCGTTCTTTTAACTGAAAACGCCTACGAGCAGTACGTC.